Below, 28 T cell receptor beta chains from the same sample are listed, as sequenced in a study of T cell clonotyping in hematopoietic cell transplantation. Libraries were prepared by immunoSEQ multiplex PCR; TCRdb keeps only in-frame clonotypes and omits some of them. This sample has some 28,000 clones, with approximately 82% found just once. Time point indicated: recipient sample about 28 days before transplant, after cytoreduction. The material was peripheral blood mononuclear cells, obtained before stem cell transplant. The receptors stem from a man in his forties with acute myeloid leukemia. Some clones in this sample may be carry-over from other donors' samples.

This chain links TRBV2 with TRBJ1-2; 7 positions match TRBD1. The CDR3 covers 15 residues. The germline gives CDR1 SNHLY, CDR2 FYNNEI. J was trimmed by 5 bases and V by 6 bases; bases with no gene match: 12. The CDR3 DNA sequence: TGTGCCAGCAGGAAAACAGCTGGACAGGAATATGGCTACACCTTC. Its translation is CASRKTAGQEYGYTF.

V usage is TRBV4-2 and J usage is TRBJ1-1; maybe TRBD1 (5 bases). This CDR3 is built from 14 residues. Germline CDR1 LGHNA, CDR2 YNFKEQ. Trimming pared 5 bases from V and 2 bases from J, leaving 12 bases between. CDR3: CASSGERGNTEAFF. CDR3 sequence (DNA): TGTGCCAGCAGCGGAGAGAGGGGAAACACTGAAGCTTTCTTT.

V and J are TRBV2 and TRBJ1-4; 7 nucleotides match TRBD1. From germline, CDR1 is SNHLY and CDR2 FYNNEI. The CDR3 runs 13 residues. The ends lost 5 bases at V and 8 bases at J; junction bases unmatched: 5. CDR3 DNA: TGTGCCAGCAGTCAGGGGGTAAACGAAAAACTGTTTTTT. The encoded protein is CASSQGVNEKLFF.

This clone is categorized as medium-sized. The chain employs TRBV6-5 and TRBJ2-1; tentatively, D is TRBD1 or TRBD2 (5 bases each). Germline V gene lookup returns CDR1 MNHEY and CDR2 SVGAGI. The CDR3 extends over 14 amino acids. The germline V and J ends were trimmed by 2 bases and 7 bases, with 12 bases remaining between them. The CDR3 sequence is CASSYGGPTNEQFF. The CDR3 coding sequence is TGTGCCAGCAGTTACGGGGGACCAACAAATGAGCAGTTCTTC.

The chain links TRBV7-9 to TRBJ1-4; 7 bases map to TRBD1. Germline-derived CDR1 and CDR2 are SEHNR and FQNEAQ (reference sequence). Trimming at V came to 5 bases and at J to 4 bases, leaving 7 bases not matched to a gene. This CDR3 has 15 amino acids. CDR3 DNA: TGTGCCAGCAGCCCGACGGGACAGCTTAATGAAAAACTGTTTTTT. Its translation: CASSPTGQLNEKLFF.

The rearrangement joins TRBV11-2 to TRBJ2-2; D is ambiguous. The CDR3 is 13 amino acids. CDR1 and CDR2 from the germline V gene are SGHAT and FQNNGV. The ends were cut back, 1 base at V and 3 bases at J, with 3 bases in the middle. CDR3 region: CASSLGYTGELFF. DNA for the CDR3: TGTGCCAGCAGCTTAGGGTACACCGGGGAGCTGTTTTTT.

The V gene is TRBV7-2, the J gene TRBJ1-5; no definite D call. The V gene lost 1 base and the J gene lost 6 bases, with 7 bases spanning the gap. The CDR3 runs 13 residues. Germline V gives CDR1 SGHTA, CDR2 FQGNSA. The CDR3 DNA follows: TGTGCCAGCAGCTTAGGCCAGACTCAGCCCCAGCATTTT. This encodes CASSLGQTQPQHF.

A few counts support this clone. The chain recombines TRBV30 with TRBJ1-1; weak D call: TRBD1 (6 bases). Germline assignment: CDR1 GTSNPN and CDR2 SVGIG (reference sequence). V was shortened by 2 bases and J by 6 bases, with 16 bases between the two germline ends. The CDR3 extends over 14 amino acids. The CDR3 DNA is TGTGCCTGGAGTCTCCTCGGGGGCATCGCTGAAGCTTTCTTT. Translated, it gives CAWSLLGGIAEAFF.

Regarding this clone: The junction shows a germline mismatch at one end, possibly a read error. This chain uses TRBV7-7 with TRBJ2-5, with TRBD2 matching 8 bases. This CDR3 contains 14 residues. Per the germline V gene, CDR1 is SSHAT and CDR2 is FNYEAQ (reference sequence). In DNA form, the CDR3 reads TGTGCTAGCAGCGCCGGGACTAGAGGAGAGACCCAGTACTTC. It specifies CASSAGTRGETQYF.

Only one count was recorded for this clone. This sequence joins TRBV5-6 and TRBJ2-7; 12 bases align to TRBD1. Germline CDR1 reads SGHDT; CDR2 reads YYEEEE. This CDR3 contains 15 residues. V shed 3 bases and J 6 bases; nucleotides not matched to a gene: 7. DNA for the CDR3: TGTGCCAGCAGCTACCGGGGACAGGGGGCTTTCGAGCAGTACTTC. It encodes CASSYRGQGAFEQYF.

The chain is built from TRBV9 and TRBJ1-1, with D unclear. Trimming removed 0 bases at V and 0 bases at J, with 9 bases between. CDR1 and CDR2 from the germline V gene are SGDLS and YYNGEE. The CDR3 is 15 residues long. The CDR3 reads CASSVGPGLNTEAFF. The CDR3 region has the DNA TGTGCCAGCAGCGTAGGGCCGGGCTTGAACACTGAAGCTTTCTTT. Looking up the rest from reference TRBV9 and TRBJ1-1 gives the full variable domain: DSGVTQTPKHLITATGQRVTLRCSPRSGDLSVYWYQQSLDQGLQFLIQYYNGEERAKGNILERFSAQQFPDLHSELNLSSLELGDSALYFCASSVGPGLNTEAFFGQGTRLTVV.

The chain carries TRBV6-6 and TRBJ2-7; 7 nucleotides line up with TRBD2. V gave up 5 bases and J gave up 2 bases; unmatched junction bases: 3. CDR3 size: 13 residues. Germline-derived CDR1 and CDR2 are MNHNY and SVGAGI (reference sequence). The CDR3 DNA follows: TGTGCCAGCAGTACGACTAGCCCCTACGAGCAGTACTTC. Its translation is CASSTTSPYEQYF.

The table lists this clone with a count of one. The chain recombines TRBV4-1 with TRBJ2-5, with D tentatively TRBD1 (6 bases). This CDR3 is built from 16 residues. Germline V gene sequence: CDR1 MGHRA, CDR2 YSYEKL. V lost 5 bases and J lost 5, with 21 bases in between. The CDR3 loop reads CASSYPGSNRDETQYF. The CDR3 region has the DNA TGCGCCAGCAGCTACCCCGGTTCGAACAGGGATGAGACCCAGTACTTC.

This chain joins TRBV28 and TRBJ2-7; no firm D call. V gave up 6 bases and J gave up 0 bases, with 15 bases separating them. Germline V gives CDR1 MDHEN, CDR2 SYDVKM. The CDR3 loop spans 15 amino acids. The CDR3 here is CASSLAALSSYEQYF. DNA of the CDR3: TGTGCCAGCAGCCTTGCCGCCCTCAGCTCCTACGAGCAGTACTTC.

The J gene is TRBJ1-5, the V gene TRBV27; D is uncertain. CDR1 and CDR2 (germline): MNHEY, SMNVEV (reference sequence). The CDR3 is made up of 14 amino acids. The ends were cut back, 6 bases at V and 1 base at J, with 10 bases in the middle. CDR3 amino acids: CASRGRESNQPQHF. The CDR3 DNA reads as TGTGCCAGCAGGGGGAGGGAGAGCAATCAGCCCCAGCATTTT.

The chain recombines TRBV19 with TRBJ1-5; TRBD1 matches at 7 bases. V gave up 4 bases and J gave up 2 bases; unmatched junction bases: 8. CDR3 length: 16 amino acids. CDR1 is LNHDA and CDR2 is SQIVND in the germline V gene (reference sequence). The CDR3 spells CASSRSGGMGNQPQHF. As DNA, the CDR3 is TGTGCCAGTAGTAGATCAGGGGGGATGGGCAATCAGCCCCAGCATTTT.

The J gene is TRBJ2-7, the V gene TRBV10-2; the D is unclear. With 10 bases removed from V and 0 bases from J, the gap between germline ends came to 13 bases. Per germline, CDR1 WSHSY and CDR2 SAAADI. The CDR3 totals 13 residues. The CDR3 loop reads CATLFPGSYEQYF. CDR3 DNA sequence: TGCGCCACCCTTTTTCCCGGCTCCTACGAGCAGTACTTC.

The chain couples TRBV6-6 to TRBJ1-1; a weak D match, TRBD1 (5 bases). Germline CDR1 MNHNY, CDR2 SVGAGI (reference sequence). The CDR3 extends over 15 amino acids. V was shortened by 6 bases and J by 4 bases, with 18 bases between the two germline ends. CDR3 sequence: CASRHPGTGSTEAFF. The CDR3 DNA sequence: TGTGCCAGCAGACACCCCGGGACTGGGAGCACTGAAGCTTTCTTT.

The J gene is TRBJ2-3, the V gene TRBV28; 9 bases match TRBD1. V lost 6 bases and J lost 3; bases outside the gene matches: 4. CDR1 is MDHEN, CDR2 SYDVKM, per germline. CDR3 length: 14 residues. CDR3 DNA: TGTGCCAGCAGCCGGGACAGGGAAACAGATACGCAGTATTTT. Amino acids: CASSRDRETDTQYF.

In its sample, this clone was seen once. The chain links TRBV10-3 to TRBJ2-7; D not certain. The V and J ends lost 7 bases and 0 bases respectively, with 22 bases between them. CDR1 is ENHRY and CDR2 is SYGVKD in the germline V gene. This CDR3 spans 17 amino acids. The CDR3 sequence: CAINNSSFYLSSYEQYF. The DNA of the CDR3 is TGTGCCATCAATAACAGCTCCTTTTACCTGAGCTCCTACGAGCAGTACTTC.

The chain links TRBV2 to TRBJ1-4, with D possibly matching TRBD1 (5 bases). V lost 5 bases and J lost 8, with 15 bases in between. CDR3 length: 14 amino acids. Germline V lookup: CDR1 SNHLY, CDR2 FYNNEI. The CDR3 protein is CASSLRDPREKLFF. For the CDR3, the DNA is TGTGCCAGCAGTCTCCGGGACCCAAGGGAAAAACTGTTTTTT.

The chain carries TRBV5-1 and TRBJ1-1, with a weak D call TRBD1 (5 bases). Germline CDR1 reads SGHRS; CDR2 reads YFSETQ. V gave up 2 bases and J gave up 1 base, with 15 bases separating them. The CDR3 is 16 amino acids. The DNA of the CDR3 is TGCGCCAGCAGCTTAACTTTCCGGGACTCGAACACTGAAGCTTTCTTT. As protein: CASSLTFRDSNTEAFF.

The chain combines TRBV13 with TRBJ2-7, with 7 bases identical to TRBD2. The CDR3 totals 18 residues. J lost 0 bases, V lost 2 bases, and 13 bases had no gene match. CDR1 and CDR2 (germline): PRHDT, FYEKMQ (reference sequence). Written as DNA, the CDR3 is TGTGCCAGCAGCTTACTATTCGCTAGCGGTAAAAGCTCCTACGAGCAGTACTTC. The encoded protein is CASSLLFASGKSSYEQYF.

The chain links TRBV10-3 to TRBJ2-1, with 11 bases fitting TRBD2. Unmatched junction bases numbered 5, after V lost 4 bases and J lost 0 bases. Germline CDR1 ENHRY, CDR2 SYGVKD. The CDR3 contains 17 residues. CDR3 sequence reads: CAISGTSGSVSYNEQFF. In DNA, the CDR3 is TGTGCCATCAGTGGTACTAGCGGGAGTGTCTCCTACAATGAGCAGTTCTTC.

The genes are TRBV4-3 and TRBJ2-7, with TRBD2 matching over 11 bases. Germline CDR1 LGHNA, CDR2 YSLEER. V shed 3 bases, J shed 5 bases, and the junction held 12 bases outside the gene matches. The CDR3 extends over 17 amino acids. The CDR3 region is CASSQVIGTSGSDEQYF. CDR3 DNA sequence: TGCGCCAGCAGCCAGGTTATAGGTACTAGCGGGAGCGACGAGCAGTACTTC.

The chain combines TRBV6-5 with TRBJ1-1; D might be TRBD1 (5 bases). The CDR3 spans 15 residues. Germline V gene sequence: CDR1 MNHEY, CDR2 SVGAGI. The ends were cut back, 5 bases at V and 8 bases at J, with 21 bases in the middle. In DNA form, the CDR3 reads TGTGCCAGCAGTCCTCCTCTTACGAAGCCAGGGGAAGCTTTCTTT. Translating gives CASSPPLTKPGEAFF.

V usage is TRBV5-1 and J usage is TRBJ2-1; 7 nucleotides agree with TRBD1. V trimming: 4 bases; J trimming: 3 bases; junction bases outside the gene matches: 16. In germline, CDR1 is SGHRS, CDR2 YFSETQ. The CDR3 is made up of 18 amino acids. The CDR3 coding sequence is TGCGCCAGCAGCCCGGGACAGACAGGGTCCATTTTCTACAATGAGCAGTTCTTC. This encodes CASSPGQTGSIFYNEQFF.

The CDR3 DNA sequence: TGTGCCAGCAGTGAATGGGGGGGTTCGGATGAGCAGTTCTTC. Translated: CASSEWGGSDEQFF. The chain is built from TRBV25-1 and TRBJ2-1, with 7 bases aligning to TRBD2. The V gene end was trimmed by 1 base and the J gene end by 8 bases; junction bases not matched to a gene: 5. Germline loops: CDR1 MGHDK, CDR2 SYGVNS. The CDR3 has 14 amino acids.